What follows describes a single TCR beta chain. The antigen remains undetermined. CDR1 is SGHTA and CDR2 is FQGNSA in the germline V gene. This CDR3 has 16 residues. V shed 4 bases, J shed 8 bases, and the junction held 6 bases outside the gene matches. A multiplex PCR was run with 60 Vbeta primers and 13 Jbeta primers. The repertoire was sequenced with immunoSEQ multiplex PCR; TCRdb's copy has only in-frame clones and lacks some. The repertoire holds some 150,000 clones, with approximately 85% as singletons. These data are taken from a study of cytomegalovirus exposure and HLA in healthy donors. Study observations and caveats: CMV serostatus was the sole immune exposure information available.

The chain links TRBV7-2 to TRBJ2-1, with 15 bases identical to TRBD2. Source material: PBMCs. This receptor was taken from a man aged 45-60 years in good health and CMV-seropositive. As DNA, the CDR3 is TGTGCCAGCAGCTCCCGGACTAGCGGGAGGGGGTATGAGCAGTTCTTC. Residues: CASSSRTSGRGYEQFF.